This paragraph reports one T cell receptor beta chain. Its antigen is as yet unknown. This sample is drawn from a study of CD8 T cells in ankylosing spondylitis. Overall study results and limits: Certain motif variants had earlier appeared in reactive arthritis synovial fluid and blood. Ankylosing spondylitis blood appeared to carry a characteristic TCR beta motif of roughly 8 highly homologous variants.

V lost 7 bases, J lost 8 bases, and 17 bases lay in between. CDR1 and CDR2 (germline): SNHLY, FYNNEI. This CDR3 is 13 amino acids long. TCRdb redid the calling of the 5' RACE reads with MiXCR, one entry per CDR3 protein. This table has a few hundred thousand distinct CDR3 sequences, 7.5% to 9% appearing once. This chain connects TRBV2 to TRBJ1-2; the D is unclear. This receptor was taken from a male donor with ankylosing spondylitis. Sequences were obtained from blood, either unsorted or a sorted T cell fraction (not recorded which). The CDR3 reads CASTFQSGNGYTF. DNA of the CDR3: TGTGCCAGCACTTTCCAGAGCGGCAACGGCTACACCTTC. The full variable domain, completed using reference TRBV2 and TRBJ1-2, is EPEVTQTPSHQVTQMGQEVILRCVPISNHLYFYWYRQILGQKVEFLVSFYNNEISEKSEIFDDQFSVERPDGSNFTLKIRSTKLEDSAMYFCASTFQSGNGYTFGSGTRLTVV.